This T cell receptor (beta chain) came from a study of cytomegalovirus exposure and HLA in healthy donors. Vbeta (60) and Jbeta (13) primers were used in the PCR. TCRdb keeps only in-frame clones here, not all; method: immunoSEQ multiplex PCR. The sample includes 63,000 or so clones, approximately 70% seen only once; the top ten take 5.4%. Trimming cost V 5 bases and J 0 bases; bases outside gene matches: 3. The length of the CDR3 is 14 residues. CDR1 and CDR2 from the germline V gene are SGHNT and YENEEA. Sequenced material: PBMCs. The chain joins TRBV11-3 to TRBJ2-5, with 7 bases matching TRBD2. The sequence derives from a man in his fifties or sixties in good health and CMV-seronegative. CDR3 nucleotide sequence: TGTGCCAGCAGCCCCGGGACTAACCAAGAGACCCAGTACTTC. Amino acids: CASSPGTNQETQYF.